This passage covers 31 T cell receptor beta chains from one sample sequenced in a study of OX40 agonist ivuxolimab in advanced cancers. The method was immunoSEQ multiplex PCR; TCRdb's version includes in-frame clones alone and lacks a portion of them. This sample has about 26,000 clones, with roughly 90% found just once. This specimen was CD4+ or CD8+ T cells sorted from blood, taken in a trial of the OX40 agonist ivuxolimab. These TCRs come from an adult with an advanced solid tumor such as melanoma, head and neck, liver or kidney cancer.

The chain combines TRBV5-1 with TRBJ1-1; a possible D gene is TRBD1 (5 bases). Trimming took 0 bases from V and 2 from J, leaving 11 bases between them. CDR3 length: 15 amino acids. Germline-derived CDR1 and CDR2 are SGHRS and YFSETQ. CDR3 amino acids: CASSLDPGLNTEAFF. DNA of the CDR3: TGCGCCAGCAGCTTGGACCCAGGGCTCAACACTGAAGCTTTCTTT.

The V call is TRBV7-9, the J call TRBJ1-1, with D unclear. Germline assignment: CDR1 SEHNR and CDR2 FQNEAQ (reference sequence). Trimming pared 4 bases from V and 5 bases from J, leaving 5 bases between. CDR3 length equals 11 residues. Here the CDR3 reads CASSSGTEAFF. The CDR3 DNA follows: TGTGCCAGCAGCTCTGGAACTGAAGCTTTCTTT. The full variable domain, with the rest looked up from reference TRBV7-9 and TRBJ1-1, is DTGVSQNPRHKITKRGQNVTFRCDPISEHNRLYWYRQTLGQGPEFLTYFQNEAQLEKSRLLSDRFSAERPKGSFSTLEIQRTEQGDSAMYLCASSSGTEAFFGQGTRLTVV.

CDR3 nucleotides: TGTGCCAGCAGCGTAGGTGGCACAGATACGCAGTATTTT. Amino acid sequence: CASSVGGTDTQYF. The rearrangement uses TRBV9 and TRBJ2-3; the D is unclear. V lost 0 bases and J lost 1, with 3 bases in between. Germline CDR1 SGDLS, CDR2 YYNGEE. The CDR3 contains 13 residues.

This clone was detected a few times. The rearrangement links TRBV7-2 to TRBJ2-3; a weak D match, TRBD1 (6 bases). Germline V gene lookup returns CDR1 SGHTA and CDR2 FQGNSA. Trimming pared 5 bases from V and 3 bases from J, leaving 15 bases between. The CDR3 loop spans 15 amino acids. CDR3 residues: CASSPGQFWTDTQYF. The CDR3 DNA reads as TGTGCCAGCAGCCCCGGACAGTTTTGGACAGATACGCAGTATTTT.

The V gene is TRBV6-5, the J gene TRBJ1-5; no clear D gene. With 2 bases removed from V and 5 bases from J, the gap between germline ends came to 7 bases. Per germline, CDR1 MNHEY and CDR2 SVGAGI. The CDR3 totals 13 residues. The CDR3 coding sequence is TGTGCCAGCAGTTACCGCGGTTATCAGCCCCAGCATTTT. This sequence encodes CASSYRGYQPQHF.

This CDR3 is CASSFQGPTEAFF. In nucleotides, the CDR3 is TGTGCCAGCAGCTTCCAGGGTCCCACTGAAGCTTTCTTT. The gene calls are TRBV7-8 and TRBJ1-1; D possibly corresponds to TRBD1 (5 bases). There are 13 residues in the CDR3. V was trimmed by 3 bases and J by 4 bases, leaving 9 bases between them. CDR1 is SGHVS and CDR2 is FQNEAQ in the germline V gene.

This rearrangement joins TRBV7-9 to TRBJ2-5; D remains ambiguous. From germline, CDR1 is SEHNR and CDR2 FQNEAQ (reference sequence). This CDR3 has 15 residues. V dropped 1 base and J dropped 3 bases, with 12 bases sitting between them. The CDR3 protein is CASSLGTEVEETQYF. The CDR3 region has the DNA TGTGCCAGCAGCTTAGGGACCGAGGTTGAAGAGACCCAGTACTTC.

The gene calls are TRBV29-1 and TRBJ2-5; 9 nucleotides line up with TRBD1. CDR1 is SQVTM and CDR2 is ANQGSEA in the germline V gene. This CDR3 spans 13 amino acids. V lost 6 bases and J lost 4; bases outside the gene matches: 6. The CDR3 loop is CSVEQGAGETQYF. The CDR3 DNA reads as TGCAGCGTCGAACAGGGGGCAGGAGAGACCCAGTACTTC.

The chain employs TRBV7-3 and TRBJ2-2, with a possible D match to TRBD1 (6 bases). Trimming took 2 bases from V and 5 from J, leaving 15 bases between them. This CDR3 contains 16 residues. The germline V gene has CDR1 SGHTA and CDR2 FQGTGA. The CDR3 protein is CASSLGGRSLTGELFF. The DNA for the CDR3 is TGTGCCAGCAGCTTAGGGGGCCGGTCGTTGACCGGGGAGCTGTTTTTT.

The J gene is TRBJ2-1, the V gene TRBV7-3, with 9 bases fitting TRBD2. V shed 1 base, J shed 5 bases, and the junction held 9 bases outside the gene matches. Germline values: CDR1 SGHTA, CDR2 FQGTGA. This CDR3 has 17 amino acids. CDR3 protein: CASSLRSGSGRNNEQFF. For the CDR3, the DNA is TGTGCCAGCAGCTTAAGGAGTGGTAGCGGGAGAAACAATGAGCAGTTCTTC.

V usage is TRBV5-1 and J usage is TRBJ1-5, with D unresolved. The CDR3 is 14 residues long. CDR1 is SGHRS and CDR2 is YFSETQ in the germline V gene. V was cut by 0 bases and J by 4 bases, with 8 bases left in between. The CDR3 region has the DNA TGCGCCAGCAGCTTGGGTGACGATAATCAGCCCCAGCATTTT. This encodes CASSLGDDNQPQHF. The variable domain in full, with the rest retrieved from reference TRBV5-1 and TRBJ1-5, is KAGVTQTPRYLIKTRGQQVTLSCSPISGHRSVSWYQQTPGQGLQFLFEYFSETQRNKGNFPGRFSGRQFSNSRSEMNVSTLELGDSALYLCASSLGDDNQPQHFGDGTRLSIL.

CDR3 sequence: CASSIGAPGEQYF. The CDR3 DNA is TGTGCCAGCAGTATCGGGGCGCCTGGGGAGCAGTACTTC. This chain joins TRBV27 and TRBJ2-7; D may correspond to TRBD1 or TRBD2 (5 bases each). V was trimmed by 5 bases and J by 7 bases, leaving 15 bases between them. The CDR3 sequence is 13 residues long. Germline CDR1 MNHEY, CDR2 SMNVEV (reference sequence).

This chain links TRBV4-1 with TRBJ2-3; a weak D match, TRBD1 (5 bases). The CDR3 is 15 amino acids. The germline V gene encodes CDR1 MGHRA and CDR2 YSYEKL. The ends were cut back, 0 bases at V and 5 bases at J, with 12 bases in the middle. The CDR3 loop is CASSQEPGIEDTQYF. The CDR3 DNA follows: TGCGCCAGCAGCCAAGAACCAGGGATCGAAGATACGCAGTATTTT.

The gene calls are TRBV4-3 and TRBJ2-7; the match to TRBD1 covers 9 bases. The CDR3 spans 15 residues. The V gene end was trimmed by 4 bases and the J gene end by 4 bases; junction bases not matched to a gene: 8. The germline V gene encodes CDR1 LGHNA and CDR2 YSLEER. The DNA of the CDR3 is TGCGCCAGCAGCCCTGACCGGGACAGGGTGTACGAGCAGTACTTC. This codes for CASSPDRDRVYEQYF.

This chain links TRBV11-2 with TRBJ2-1; 11 bases map to TRBD2. Germline CDR1 is SGHAT and CDR2 is FQNNGV. Trimming at V came to 0 bases and at J to 2 bases, leaving 6 bases not matched to a gene. The CDR3 consists of 18 residues. The CDR3 is CASSLDDRLAGPYNEQFF. Here the CDR3 DNA reads TGTGCCAGCAGCTTAGATGATAGACTAGCGGGACCCTACAATGAGCAGTTCTTC.

On this clone itself: The sample carries other DNA sequences with the same CDR3. This CDR3 is CASSLTSGETDTQYF. The CDR3 nucleotides are TGTGCCAGCAGCTTAACGTCGGGGGAGACAGATACGCAGTATTTT. V is TRBV7-3 and J is TRBJ2-3, with D perhaps matching TRBD2 (6 bases). The V end was cut by 0 bases, the J end by 3 bases, with 10 bases between. Germline lookup yields CDR1 SGHTA and CDR2 FQGTGA. The CDR3 runs 15 residues.

This CDR3 reads CASSISGWGRGSPLHF. The CDR3, as DNA: TGTGCCAGCAGCATTAGTGGATGGGGAAGGGGTTCACCCCTCCACTTT. The chain employs TRBV9 and TRBJ1-6, with D possibly TRBD1 on 5 matching bases. Trimming took 4 bases from V and 9 from J, leaving 20 bases between them. Germline V gene data show CDR1 as SGDLS and CDR2 as YYNGEE. The CDR3 has 16 residues. The full variable domain, with the rest looked up from reference TRBV9 and TRBJ1-6, is DSGVTQTPKHLITATGQRVTLRCSPRSGDLSVYWYQQSLDQGLQFLIQYYNGEERAKGNILERFSAQQFPDLHSELNLSSLELGDSALYFCASSISGWGRGSPLHFGNGTRLTVT.

This clone is classed as medium-sized (0.01 to 0.1%). The chain joins TRBV6-1 to TRBJ1-1; D is undetermined. The CDR3 is 16 amino acids. V gave up 1 base and J gave up 0 bases, with 12 bases separating them. Germline V gene sequence: CDR1 MNHNS, CDR2 SASEGT. CDR3 sequence (DNA): TGTGCCAGCAGTGAAGGAGCCGGATTCATGAACACTGAAGCTTTCTTT. It encodes CASSEGAGFMNTEAFF.

The chain has TRBV2 and TRBJ1-1; TRBD1 aligns across 7 bases. Germline V gene lookup returns CDR1 SNHLY and CDR2 FYNNEI. V was clipped by 6 bases and J by 0 bases; unmatched bases: 7. The CDR3 spans 15 residues. CDR3 sequence: CASRRNRGMNTEAFF. CDR3 coding DNA: TGTGCCAGCAGACGAAACAGGGGAATGAACACTGAAGCTTTCTTT. Together with reference TRBV2 and TRBJ1-1, the CDR3 gives the full variable domain: EPEVTQTPSHQVTQMGQEVILRCVPISNHLYFYWYRQILGQKVEFLVSFYNNEISEKSEIFDDQFSVERPDGSNFTLKIRSTKLEDSAMYFCASRRNRGMNTEAFFGQGTRLTVV.

The chain recombines TRBV7-9 with TRBJ1-2, with D possibly TRBD1 on 5 matching bases. Germline loops: CDR1 SEHNR, CDR2 FQNEAQ (reference sequence). The ends were cut back, 5 bases at V and 5 bases at J, with 18 bases in the middle. CDR3 length: 15 residues. The CDR3 spells CASSANRDVEYGYTF. CDR3 bases: TGTGCCAGCAGCGCCAACCGGGACGTCGAATATGGCTACACCTTC. The whole variable domain, filled in from reference TRBV7-9 and TRBJ1-2, reads DTGVSQNPRHKITKRGQNVTFRCDPISEHNRLYWYRQTLGQGPEFLTYFQNEAQLEKSRLLSDRFSAERPKGSFSTLEIQRTEQGDSAMYLCASSANRDVEYGYTFGSGTRLTVV.

The rearrangement uses TRBV9 and TRBJ1-1; TRBD1 might be the D (5 bases). Trimming left V 3 bases short and J 5 bases short, with 11 bases between. The CDR3 loop spans 13 amino acids. Germline V gene lookup returns CDR1 SGDLS and CDR2 YYNGEE. CDR3 residues: CASSGAGGTEAFF. The CDR3 DNA reads as TGTGCCAGCAGCGGAGCCGGGGGGACTGAAGCTTTCTTT.

The rearrangement uses TRBV30 and TRBJ2-7; 9 bases are a match to TRBD1. V was clipped by 6 bases and J by 0 bases; unmatched bases: 6. Germline CDR1 reads GTSNPN; CDR2 reads SVGIG (reference sequence). CDR3 length: 14 residues. The CDR3 DNA is TGTGCCTGTTGGGACAGGGTCTACTCCTACGAGCAGTACTTC. Translating it yields CACWDRVYSYEQYF.

This clone was recorded a few times. The chain combines TRBV7-3 with TRBJ1-2; D remains unclear. CDR1 and CDR2 from the germline V gene are SGHTA and FQGTGA. Trimming removed 5 bases at V and 8 bases at J, with 15 bases between. The CDR3 is made up of 13 amino acids. The chain's CDR3 is CASSPHLGEGYTF. CDR3 sequence (DNA): TGTGCCAGCAGCCCCCACCTTGGAGAGGGCTACACCTTC. The full variable domain, in which reference TRBV7-3 and TRBJ1-2 provide the parts outside the CDR3, is GAGVSQTPSNKVTEKGKYVELRCDPISGHTALYWYRQSLGQGPEFLIYFQGTGAADDSGLPNDRFFAVRPEGSVSTLKIQRTERGDSAVYLCASSPHLGEGYTFGSGTRLTVV.

The rearrangement joins TRBV10-2 to TRBJ1-2, with D hard to call. The germline V gene has CDR1 WSHSY and CDR2 SAAADI. This CDR3 spans 15 amino acids. V dropped 0 bases and J dropped 4 bases, with 12 bases sitting between them. Here the CDR3 reads CASSESLGTAYGYTF. The CDR3 region has the DNA TGCGCCAGCAGTGAGTCGCTGGGAACAGCCTATGGCTACACCTTC.

This clone was counted once. This chain uses TRBV5-1 with TRBJ2-7; the D is unclear. Germline loops: CDR1 SGHRS, CDR2 YFSETQ. V lost 2 bases to trimming and J lost 0 bases, with 6 bases between them. The CDR3 runs to 13 residues. The CDR3 reads CASSFTSSYEQYF. In DNA form, the CDR3 reads TGCGCCAGCAGCTTTACCAGCTCCTACGAGCAGTACTTC.

The chain recombines TRBV7-6 with TRBJ2-3; 7 bases match TRBD2. CDR3 length equals 15 residues. Germline V lookup: CDR1 SGHVS, CDR2 FNYEAQ. J gave up 0 bases and V 2 bases, and 2 bases lay outside the gene matches. Here the CDR3 reads CASSLLAESTDTQYF. CDR3 DNA: TGTGCCAGCAGCTTACTAGCGGAAAGCACAGATACGCAGTATTTT.

The genes are TRBV15 and TRBJ2-7; 8 positions agree with TRBD1. Trimming removed 5 bases from V and 4 bases from J; junction bases left unmatched: 7. CDR1 LNHNV and CDR2 YYDKDF come from the germline V gene (reference sequence). The CDR3 is made up of 14 amino acids. The CDR3 DNA follows: TGTGCCACCAGCGGGGACAGGCGATCGTACGAGCAGTACTTC. This sequence encodes CATSGDRRSYEQYF.

Concerning this clone: Because the CDR3 is missing its conserved closing phenylalanine or tryptophan, this is likely a read error. It is unclear where the CDR3 begins or ends on the DNA, so no DNA is shown, and the CDR3 is as TCRdb lists it. This chain joins TRBV5-6 and TRBJ1-6; the tabulated D call, TRBD1, remains unverified against the DNA. Germline lookup yields CDR1 SGHDT and CDR2 YYEEEE. Ends included, the CDR3 has 11 residues. This chain's CDR3 is CASSGAFTPPL.

V usage is TRBV2 and J usage is TRBJ2-7, with 10 positions matching TRBD2. The CDR3 contains 16 residues. The germline V gene has CDR1 SNHLY and CDR2 FYNNEI. V shed 6 bases, J shed 2 bases, and the junction held 10 bases outside the gene matches. In DNA, the CDR3 is TGTGCCAGCAGGGGACTAGCGTTCGGGAGTACCTACGAGCAGTACTTC. Translation gives CASRGLAFGSTYEQYF.

V is TRBV7-2 and J is TRBJ2-3; TRBD2 aligns across 10 bases. CDR1 is SGHTA, CDR2 FQGNSA, per germline. Germline trimming cut 6 bases from V and 5 bases from J; bases unmatched to any gene: 8. The CDR3 length is 15 residues. This CDR3 reads CASSWTSGELDTQYF. DNA of the CDR3: TGTGCCAGCAGTTGGACTAGCGGAGAATTAGATACGCAGTATTTT.

The chain couples TRBV7-6 to TRBJ1-2; a weak D match, TRBD1 (5 bases). V was pared by 0 bases and J by 3 bases, with 5 bases between. The V gene's germline CDR1 is SGHVS and CDR2 FNYEAQ. CDR3 size: 13 residues. The CDR3 DNA follows: TGTGCCAGCAGCTTAGCGGGGGACTATGGCTACACCTTC. It encodes CASSLAGDYGYTF.